The 21 T cell receptor beta chains below were found in one sample sequenced in a study of cytomegalovirus exposure and HLA in healthy donors. Primers included in the PCR were 60 Vbeta and 13 Jbeta primers. Sequencing used immunoSEQ multiplex PCR; TCRdb keeps in-frame clones, though not all of them. This sample contains 150,000 to 200,000 clones. Material: PBMCs. These receptors came from a man under 40 in good health and CMV-seronegative.

This chain uses TRBV18 with TRBJ2-7; 7 bases match TRBD1. The CDR3 totals 13 residues. The ends lost 4 bases at V and 3 bases at J; junction bases unmatched: 3. Germline loops: CDR1 KGHSH, CDR2 LQKENI. CDR3 nucleotide sequence: TGTGCCAGCTCACGGGACAGAAACTACGAGCAGTACTTC. It translates to CASSRDRNYEQYF. Supplemented by reference TRBV18 and TRBJ2-7, the full variable domain reads NAGVMQNPRHLVRRRGQEARLRCSPMKGHSHVYWYRQLPEEGLKFMVYLQKENIIDESGMPKERFSAEFPKEGPSILRIQQVVRGDSAAYFCASSRDRNYEQYFGPGTRLTVT.

V is TRBV10-1 and J is TRBJ1-4; 9 nucleotides align to TRBD1. The CDR3 is made up of 13 amino acids. Per the germline V gene, CDR1 is WNHNN and CDR2 is SYGVQD (reference sequence). Trimming cost V 11 bases and J 7 bases; bases outside gene matches: 8. CDR3 sequence: CAGFGTGIEKLFF. CDR3 in DNA: TGCGCCGGCTTCGGGACAGGGATTGAAAAACTGTTTTTT.

V and J are TRBV6-1 and TRBJ2-2, with 7 bases fitting TRBD2. The V and J ends lost 0 bases and 3 bases, in that order; junction bases with no gene match: 10. This CDR3 is 18 amino acids long. The germline V gene has CDR1 MNHNS and CDR2 SASEGT. CDR3 in DNA: TGTGCCAGCAGTGAAGCCTTGCTACTAGCGATCGACACCGGGGAGCTGTTTTTT. Encoded protein: CASSEALLLAIDTGELFF.

Concerning this clone: This sample also contains other DNA sequences that code for the same CDR3. V usage is TRBV6-5 and J usage is TRBJ1-1; D might be TRBD1 (6 bases). Germline values: CDR1 MNHEY, CDR2 SVGAGI. This CDR3 is 14 amino acids long. Trimming cost V 2 bases and J 1 base, with 8 bases left between them. The DNA of the CDR3 is TGTGCCAGCAGTTACGACAGGCGGAACACTGAAGCTTTCTTT. Translated, it gives CASSYDRRNTEAFF.

A remark on this clone: An end of the junction does not agree with germline; a read error may underlie this. V is TRBV7-9 and J is TRBJ1-1; 8 positions match TRBD1. CDR1 is SEHNR and CDR2 is FQNEAQ in the germline V gene (reference sequence). The CDR3 totals 16 residues. This chain's CDR3 is CASSPGAGGEDTGAFF. Written as DNA, the CDR3 is TGTGCCAGCAGCCCGGGGGCAGGGGGCGAGGACACTGGAGCTTTCTTT.

The chain recombines TRBV11-2 with TRBJ1-4; D remains ambiguous. This CDR3 spans 19 amino acids. Germline V gene data show CDR1 as SGHAT and CDR2 as FQNNGV. Trimming took off 2 bases at V and 7 bases at J, with 26 bases between the two ends. The CDR3 DNA follows: TGTGCCAGCAGCTTAAGCGGTTTACTTCGCCGGACTGGAGCTGAAAAACTGTTTTTT. Its translation is CASSLSGLLRRTGAEKLFF.

This chain connects TRBV10-3 to TRBJ1-2; 9 positions agree with TRBD1. Germline CDR1 and CDR2: ENHRY and SYGVKD. The CDR3 spans 16 residues. The V and J ends lost 3 bases and 8 bases, in that order; junction bases with no gene match: 13. CDR3 sequence: CAISDLDDRGRRGYTF. In nucleotides, the CDR3 is TGTGCCATCAGTGACCTCGACGACAGGGGGAGACGGGGCTACACCTTC.

The chain combines TRBV11-3 with TRBJ2-1; 8 bases are shared with TRBD2. V gave up 1 base and J gave up 1 base; unmatched junction bases: 3. In germline, CDR1 is SGHNT, CDR2 YENEEA. The CDR3 is made up of 16 amino acids. The CDR3 loop is CASSLGTSLSYNEQFF. The CDR3 DNA sequence: TGTGCCAGCAGCTTAGGGACTAGCTTATCCTACAATGAGCAGTTCTTC.

The V and J genes are TRBV4-2 and TRBJ2-5, with a tentative D call TRBD2 (6 bases). This CDR3 is 17 amino acids long. CDR1 LGHNA and CDR2 YNFKEQ come from the germline V gene. Deletions cut 0 bases from V and 5 bases from J, with 19 bases between. The CDR3 sequence is CASSQEGGVAGSETQYF. CDR3 DNA: TGTGCCAGCAGCCAAGAGGGGGGTGTTGCGGGATCGGAGACCCAGTACTTC.

This chain joins TRBV6-5 and TRBJ2-7, with D perhaps matching TRBD2 (6 bases). The germline V gene has CDR1 MNHEY and CDR2 SVGAGI. With 10 bases removed from V and 2 bases from J, the gap between germline ends came to 18 bases. The CDR3 sequence is 14 residues long. CDR3: CATNPGGTAYEQYF. The CDR3 DNA reads as TGTGCCACCAACCCGGGCGGGACCGCCTACGAGCAGTACTTC.

The chain joins TRBV14 to TRBJ2-7; TRBD2 matches at 9 bases. In germline, CDR1 is SGHDN, CDR2 FVKESK. This CDR3 is built from 15 residues. The trim removed 4 bases at V and 5 bases at J, leaving 9 bases unmatched. CDR3 DNA sequence: TGTGCCAGCAGCCCGCCGGGACTAGCTCGCCACGAGCAGTACTTC. Its protein product is CASSPPGLARHEQYF.

V gene TRBV7-9 combines with J gene TRBJ1-4; TRBD1 aligns across 9 bases. The trim removed 4 bases at V and 7 bases at J, leaving 7 bases unmatched. This CDR3 is built from 15 residues. Germline CDR1 and CDR2: SEHNR and FQNEAQ (reference sequence). This CDR3 is CASSSTGGFGEKLFF. For the CDR3, the DNA is TGTGCCAGCAGCTCAACAGGGGGCTTCGGTGAAAAACTGTTTTTT.

The chain carries TRBV7-9 and TRBJ1-4; the match to TRBD1 covers 7 bases. CDR1 and CDR2 (germline): SEHNR, FQNEAQ (reference sequence). J was trimmed by 0 bases and V by 5 bases; bases with no gene match: 6. The CDR3 sequence is 16 residues long. CDR3 nucleotide sequence: TGTGCCAGCAGCCTCGGGACAGCAGCAACTAATGAAAAACTGTTTTTT. It yields the protein CASSLGTAATNEKLFF.

The chain couples TRBV27 to TRBJ2-7; D may be TRBD2 (6 bases). Germline V gene data show CDR1 as MNHEY and CDR2 as SMNVEV (reference sequence). This CDR3 spans 12 amino acids. Deletions cut 5 bases from V and 8 bases from J, with 13 bases between. The CDR3 spells CASSPRGNKQYF. The DNA of the CDR3 is TGTGCCAGCAGTCCCCGGGGGAACAAGCAGTACTTC.

The rearrangement links TRBV28 to TRBJ2-3; D is perhaps TRBD1 (6 bases). Trimming left V 3 bases short and J 0 bases short, with 10 bases between. Germline values: CDR1 MDHEN, CDR2 SYDVKM. The CDR3 covers 15 residues. CDR3 residues: CASSFLDSSTDTQYF. The CDR3, as DNA: TGTGCCAGCAGTTTTCTGGACAGTAGCACAGATACGCAGTATTTT. Looking up the rest from reference TRBV28 and TRBJ2-3 gives the full variable domain: DVKVTQSSRYLVKRTGEKVFLECVQDMDHENMFWYRQDPGLGLRLIYFSYDVKMKEKGDIPEGYSVSREKKERFSLILESASTNQTSMYLCASSFLDSSTDTQYFGPGTRLTVL.

The chain carries TRBV10-1 and TRBJ2-5, with D perhaps matching TRBD1 (6 bases). CDR3 length: 12 residues. V gave up 6 bases and J gave up 2 bases, with 7 bases separating them. Germline V gives CDR1 WNHNN, CDR2 SYGVQD (reference sequence). This CDR3 is CASSQGQETQYF. The CDR3 nucleotides are TGCGCCAGCAGCCAGGGGCAAGAGACCCAGTACTTC.

The rearrangement links TRBV14 to TRBJ1-1, with D possibly being TRBD1 (5 bases). The CDR3 runs 16 residues. In germline, CDR1 is SGHDN, CDR2 FVKESK. V lost 3 bases to trimming and J lost 3 bases, with 17 bases between them. CDR3 in amino acids: CASSQPEGKKDTEAFF. In nucleotides, the CDR3 is TGTGCCAGCAGCCAGCCGGAGGGGAAAAAGGACACTGAAGCTTTCTTT.

As DNA, the CDR3 is TGCGCCAGCAGTAAGCCGGACAGGGGGCGCGGAGATACGCAGTATTTT. It is translated as CASSKPDRGRGDTQYF. The rearrangement uses TRBV5-1 and TRBJ2-3, with 11 bases that match TRBD1. Germline CDR1 is SGHRS and CDR2 is YFSETQ. V dropped 5 bases and J dropped 5; count of bases not matched to a gene: 10. The CDR3 consists of 16 residues.

The chain couples TRBV5-1 to TRBJ1-2; possible D gene TRBD1, 5 bases. CDR1 and CDR2 (germline): SGHRS, YFSETQ. CDR3 length equals 14 residues. V lost 6 bases and J lost 4, with 16 bases in between. CDR3 DNA sequence: TGCGCCAGCAACAACGGCGGGGGGTCCTATGGCTACACCTTC. As protein: CASNNGGGSYGYTF.

V usage is TRBV28 and J usage is TRBJ2-2; 9 bases agree with TRBD1. The germline gives CDR1 MDHEN, CDR2 SYDVKM. V was pared by 6 bases and J by 7 bases, with 12 bases of the junction left unmatched. This CDR3 region has 16 residues. This CDR3 is CASRLTGTGSVGELFF. The CDR3 DNA reads TGTGCCAGCAGACTAACCGGGACAGGGAGTGTCGGGGAGCTGTTTTTT.

The gene calls are TRBV4-3 and TRBJ1-2, with TRBD1 matching over 8 bases. From germline, CDR1 is LGHNA and CDR2 YSLEER. This CDR3 spans 18 amino acids. J was trimmed by 5 bases and V by 3 bases; bases with no gene match: 17. In DNA, the CDR3 is TGCGCCAGCAGCCAGGTCCCAGGGCAGGGGGCGAGAGAGTATGGCTACACCTTC. As protein: CASSQVPGQGAREYGYTF.